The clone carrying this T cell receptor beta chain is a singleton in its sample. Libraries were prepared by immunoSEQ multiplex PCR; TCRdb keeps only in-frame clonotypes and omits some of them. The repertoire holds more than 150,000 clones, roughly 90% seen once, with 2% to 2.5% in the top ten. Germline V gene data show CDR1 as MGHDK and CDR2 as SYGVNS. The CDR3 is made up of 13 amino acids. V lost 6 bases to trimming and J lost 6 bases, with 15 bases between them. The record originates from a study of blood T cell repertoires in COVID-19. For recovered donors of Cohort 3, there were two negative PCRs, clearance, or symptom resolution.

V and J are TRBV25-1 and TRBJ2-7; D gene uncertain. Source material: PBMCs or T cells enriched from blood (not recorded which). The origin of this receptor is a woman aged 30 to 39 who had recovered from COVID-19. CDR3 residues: CASRLAGSAEQYF. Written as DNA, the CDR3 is TGTGCCAGCAGGCTGGCAGGATCGGCCGAGCAGTACTTC.